Listed here are 27 T cell receptor beta chains from one sample, sequenced in a study of T cell responses to AZD1222 COVID-19 vaccine. Repertoires were generated with immunoSEQ multiplex PCR, while TCRdb's copy carries only in-frame clones and drops some. Here the sample spans around 65,000 clones, 83% being singletons. The specimen comprised peripheral blood, sampled 28 days after the second AZD1222 dose. The source of these receptors is an adult who received the AZD1222 COVID-19 vaccine.

The CDR3 DNA follows: TGCGCCAGCAGCCAAGGAACGGCGTGGGAGCAGTTCTTC. Protein sequence: CASSQGTAWEQFF. The rearrangement links TRBV4-1 to TRBJ2-1; D unresolved. Germline lookup yields CDR1 MGHRA and CDR2 YSYEKL. This CDR3 region has 13 residues. The V gene lost 1 base and the J gene lost 10 bases, with 11 bases spanning the gap.

This rearrangement joins TRBV2 to TRBJ1-1, with D maybe TRBD1 (5 bases). Between the trimmed V and J ends, which lost 6 bases and 2 bases, there was a span of 10 bases. Per the germline V gene, CDR1 is SNHLY and CDR2 is FYNNEI. The CDR3 is 13 residues long. The CDR3: CASRTDSNTEAFF. The CDR3 DNA is TGTGCCAGCAGGACCGACAGCAACACTGAAGCTTTCTTT.

Here the CDR3 reads CATGNLNQPQHF. CDR3 DNA sequence: TGTGCCACCGGAAACCTTAATCAGCCCCAGCATTTT. J is TRBJ1-5 and V is TRBV6-5; D gene unclear. V shed 10 bases and J shed 4 bases, with 11 bases lying between them. Germline CDR1 is MNHEY and CDR2 is SVGAGI. The CDR3 spans 12 residues.

This clone is a singleton in its sample. This chain uses TRBV24-1 with TRBJ2-1; 12 bases are a match to TRBD2. The CDR3 sequence is 16 residues long. Germline V CDR1 and CDR2: KGHDR, SFDVKD. Germline trimming cut 3 bases from V and 2 bases from J; bases unmatched to any gene: 1. The CDR3 loop is CATSDGLAGTYNEQFF. CDR3 coding DNA: TGTGCCACCAGTGATGGACTAGCGGGAACCTACAATGAGCAGTTCTTC.

This clone is classed as medium-sized (0.01 to 0.1%). The gene calls are TRBV7-6 and TRBJ2-7; D unclear. The CDR3 runs to 13 residues. Per germline, CDR1 SGHVS and CDR2 FNYEAQ. The germline V and J ends were trimmed by 3 bases and 1 base, with 7 bases remaining between them. CDR3 nucleotides: TGTGCCAGCAGCTTTAACCCATCCTACGAGCAGTACTTC. This gives the protein CASSFNPSYEQYF. The whole variable domain, remainder taken from reference TRBV7-6 and TRBJ2-7, is GAGVSQSPRYKVTKRGQDVALRCDPISGHVSLYWYRQALGQGPEFLTYFNYEAQQDKSGLPNDRFSAERPEGSISTLTIQRTEQRDSAMYRCASSFNPSYEQYFGPGTRLTVT.

The rearrangement joins TRBV3-1 (or the pseudogene TRBV3-2) to TRBJ2-5; D not certain. Germline V gives CDR1 LGHDT, CDR2 YNNKEL (reference sequence). Between the trimmed V and J ends, which lost 4 bases and 5 bases, there was a span of 8 bases. The CDR3 sequence is 12 residues long. The CDR3 loop is CASSPSGETQYF. Here the CDR3 DNA reads TGTGCCAGCAGCCCCTCCGGGGAGACCCAGTACTTC.

The rearrangement links TRBV21-1 to TRBJ1-4. TRBV21-1 is noted as a pseudogene. The CDR3 extends over 16 amino acids. The chain's CDR3 is CASSKDRPEVKEKLFF. DNA for the CDR3: TGTGCCAGCAGCAAAGACCGACCGGAGGTTAAAGAAAAACTGTTTTTT.

This sequence joins TRBV18 and TRBJ1-2; tentatively, D is TRBD1 (6 bases). Trimming stripped 3 bases from V and 4 bases from J, with 12 bases between. This CDR3 region has 14 residues. Germline loops: CDR1 KGHSH, CDR2 LQKENI. In DNA form, the CDR3 reads TGTGCCAGCTCACCTGGACTGGGGGCCTATGGCTACACCTTC. Protein sequence: CASSPGLGAYGYTF.

V usage is TRBV9 and J usage is TRBJ2-3; TRBD2 matches at 10 bases. Germline lookup yields CDR1 SGDLS and CDR2 YYNGEE. The CDR3 covers 18 residues. Trimming took 4 bases from V and 1 from J; bases not matched to a gene: 12. The CDR3 spells CASSPPRGTSDRTDTQYF. DNA for the CDR3: TGTGCCAGCAGCCCTCCCCGGGGGACTAGCGACCGCACAGATACGCAGTATTTT. Supplemented by reference TRBV9 and TRBJ2-3, the full variable domain reads DSGVTQTPKHLITATGQRVTLRCSPRSGDLSVYWYQQSLDQGLQFLIQYYNGEERAKGNILERFSAQQFPDLHSELNLSSLELGDSALYFCASSPPRGTSDRTDTQYFGPGTRLTVL.

In this sample, this clone turned up a few times. At one end the junction does not follow the germline gene, possibly because of a read error. V is TRBV11-3 and J is TRBJ1-1, with TRBD1 identical over 7 bases. CDR3 length: 11 amino acids. Per the germline V gene, CDR1 is SGHNT and CDR2 is YENEEA. DNA for the CDR3: TGTGCCAGCAGCTACGGACAGGCATCCCACTTT. As protein: CASSYGQASHF. Looking up the rest from reference TRBV11-3 and TRBJ1-1 gives the full variable domain: EAGVVQSPRYKIIEKKQPVAFWCNPISGHNTLYWYLQNLGQGPELLIRYENEEAVDDSQLPKDRFSAERLKGVDSTLKIQPAELGDSAVYLCASSYGQASHFGQGTRLTVV.

The chain has TRBV7-8 and TRBJ2-7; D is unresolved. Trimming took 0 bases from V and 1 from J, leaving 7 bases between them. The CDR3 spans 14 residues. Germline assignment: CDR1 SGHVS and CDR2 FQNEAQ. DNA for the CDR3: TGTGCCAGCAGCTTAGCGCATAGTTCCTACGAGCAGTACTTC. Amino acids: CASSLAHSSYEQYF.

The chain is built from TRBV29-1 and TRBJ2-3; TRBD2 agrees at 9 bases. The CDR3 spans 15 residues. J gave up 5 bases and V 4 bases, and 10 bases lay outside the gene matches. Germline CDR1 and CDR2: SQVTM and ANQGSEA. The CDR3 region has the DNA TGCAGCGTTGGTGGGCTAGCGGGGTATAAAGATACGCAGTATTTT. This encodes CSVGGLAGYKDTQYF.

J is TRBJ1-2 and V is TRBV30; no clear D gene. Trimming pared 3 bases from V and 3 bases from J, leaving 11 bases between. Germline CDR1 reads GTSNPN; CDR2 reads SVGIG (reference sequence). This CDR3 region has 13 residues. This chain's CDR3 is CAWSVQSDYGYTF. The CDR3 DNA sequence: TGTGCCTGGAGCGTACAGTCCGACTATGGCTACACCTTC.

This chain uses TRBV24-1 with TRBJ1-3; D gene uncertain. In germline, CDR1 is KGHDR, CDR2 SFDVKD. This CDR3 has 14 residues. V lost 6 bases to trimming and J lost 0 bases, with 8 bases between them. In DNA, the CDR3 is TGTGCCACCAGTCCTCCTAGCTCTGGAAACACCATATATTTT. The encoded protein is CATSPPSSGNTIYF.

V is TRBV12-3 or TRBV12-4 and J is TRBJ2-5, with 7 nucleotides matching TRBD2. The trim removed 6 bases at V and 7 bases at J, leaving 5 bases unmatched. CDR3 length: 12 amino acids. CDR3 nucleotides: TGTGCCAGCAGATCTAGCGGTGGGACCCAGTACTTC. Translated: CASRSSGGTQYF.

V is TRBV21-1 and J is TRBJ1-1; the table assigns TRBD1, which was not confirmed against the DNA. TRBV21-1 is given as a pseudogene. This CDR3 comprises 14 residues. CDR3: CASSKETGDTEAFF. As DNA, the CDR3 is TGTGCCAGCAGCAAAGAAACAGGGGACACTGAAGCTTTCTTT.

V and J are TRBV7-9 and TRBJ1-1; D gene uncertain. The CDR3 runs to 14 residues. Germline CDR1 reads SEHNR; CDR2 reads FQNEAQ (reference sequence). V was trimmed by 7 bases and J by 4 bases, leaving 16 bases between them. DNA of the CDR3: TGTGCCAGCACCCAAAGGGTTATCGGCACTGAAGCTTTCTTT. Its protein is CASTQRVIGTEAFF.

The V and J genes are TRBV18 and TRBJ1-1; D uncertain. V lost 0 bases, J lost 2 bases, and 7 bases lay in between. Per the germline V gene, CDR1 is KGHSH and CDR2 is LQKENI. This CDR3 spans 14 amino acids. The CDR3 protein is CASSPPWANTEAFF. Written as DNA, the CDR3 is TGTGCCAGCTCACCACCTTGGGCAAACACTGAAGCTTTCTTT.

The rearrangement joins TRBV19 to TRBJ1-2; weak D call: TRBD1 (6 bases). Germline lookup yields CDR1 LNHDA and CDR2 SQIVND (reference sequence). The CDR3 covers 13 residues. Trimming pared 1 base from V and 6 bases from J, leaving 9 bases between. CDR3 DNA: TGTGCCAGTAGTATAGCACCAGGGGATGGCTACACCTTC. This gives the protein CASSIAPGDGYTF.

The chain links TRBV4-2 to TRBJ2-3; no clear D. The CDR3 extends over 12 amino acids. V was pared by 2 bases and J by 2 bases, with 2 bases between. Germline V lookup: CDR1 LGHNA, CDR2 YNFKEQ. The CDR3 reads CASSQNTDTQYF. The CDR3 nucleotides read TGTGCCAGCAGCCAAAACACAGATACGCAGTATTTT.

The V and J genes are TRBV19 and TRBJ2-1, with TRBD2 identical over 8 bases. V lost 4 bases to trimming and J lost 1 base; unmatched junction nucleotides: 3. The CDR3 extends over 15 amino acids. Germline V lookup: CDR1 LNHDA, CDR2 SQIVND (reference sequence). In DNA form, the CDR3 reads TGTGCCAGTAGTAGGGGACTAGTGTCCTACAATGAGCAGTTCTTC. The encoded protein is CASSRGLVSYNEQFF.

The rearrangement links TRBV19 to TRBJ2-5; D uncertain. The germline V and J ends were trimmed by 2 bases and 4 bases, with 11 bases remaining between them. CDR3 length: 14 residues. Germline V gene lookup returns CDR1 LNHDA and CDR2 SQIVND (reference sequence). As DNA, the CDR3 is TGTGCCAGTAGTATAACACCGCGGTCAGAGACCCAGTACTTC. Translating gives CASSITPRSETQYF. Together with reference TRBV19 and TRBJ2-5, the CDR3 gives the full variable domain: DGGITQSPKYLFRKEGQNVTLSCEQNLNHDAMYWYRQDPGQGLRLIYYSQIVNDFQKGDIAEGYSVSREKKESFPLTVTSAQKNPTAFYLCASSITPRSETQYFGPGTRLLVL.

This chain connects TRBV29-1 to TRBJ1-1; D may be TRBD1 (5 bases). This CDR3 region has 13 residues. Germline V CDR1 and CDR2: SQVTM, ANQGSEA. V lost 6 bases to trimming and J lost 2 bases, with 13 bases between them. The CDR3 region is CSVSATGNTEAFF. As DNA, the CDR3 is TGCAGCGTGAGCGCTACAGGAAACACTGAAGCTTTCTTT.

The chain couples TRBV19 to TRBJ2-3; D is possibly TRBD2 (6 bases). Trimming shortened V by 0 bases and J by 1 base, and 11 bases separated the two germline ends. Germline-derived CDR1 and CDR2 are LNHDA and SQIVND (reference sequence). The CDR3 length is 16 residues. CDR3 sequence reads: CASSIDQGLRTDTQYF. CDR3 DNA: TGTGCCAGTAGTATAGATCAGGGACTTCGCACAGATACGCAGTATTTT. Full variable domain (missing parts from reference TRBV19 and TRBJ2-3): DGGITQSPKYLFRKEGQNVTLSCEQNLNHDAMYWYRQDPGQGLRLIYYSQIVNDFQKGDIAEGYSVSREKKESFPLTVTSAQKNPTAFYLCASSIDQGLRTDTQYFGPGTRLTVL.

The genes are TRBV15 and TRBJ2-7; 8 positions match TRBD1. The V gene's germline CDR1 is LNHNV and CDR2 YYDKDF (reference sequence). V gave up 3 bases and J gave up 4 bases; unmatched junction bases: 8. The CDR3 covers 15 residues. The CDR3 DNA reads as TGTGCCACCAGCAGGCCCGGGACAGGTTCTTACGAGCAGTACTTC. Its protein product is CATSRPGTGSYEQYF.

The V call is TRBV2, the J call TRBJ1-2, with TRBD1 matching over 9 bases. The germline V gene encodes CDR1 SNHLY and CDR2 FYNNEI. The length of the CDR3 is 16 residues. After removal of 6 bases from V and 4 bases from J, the junction contained 12 bases not matched to a gene. The CDR3 region has the DNA TGTGCCAGCAGCGCACTGGGACAGGGAAGGGGCTATGGCTACACCTTC. Translation: CASSALGQGRGYGYTF.

This clone was detected once. The chain is built from TRBV2 and TRBJ1-5; weak D call: TRBD1 (6 bases). The CDR3 covers 15 residues. V was trimmed by 6 bases and J by 9 bases, leaving 21 bases between them. CDR1 is SNHLY, CDR2 FYNNEI, per germline. The CDR3 coding sequence is TGTGCCAGCAGCAATCTACAGGGAAGGGGGGGGCCCCAGCATTTT. Translation gives CASSNLQGRGGPQHF.